The 27 T cell receptor beta chains in this list originate from one sample, sequenced in a study of cytomegalovirus exposure and HLA in healthy donors. This PCR relied on a set of 60 Vbeta primers and 13 Jbeta primers. The assay was immunoSEQ multiplex PCR, and TCRdb's table has in-frame clones only and misses some. Of fewer than 70,000 clones listed, roughly 80% are singletons. Sample: PBMCs. The receptor set was obtained from a middle-aged man in good health and CMV-seronegative.

On this clone: The junction departs from the called germline gene at one end, perhaps through a read error. V is TRBV9 and J is TRBJ1-3; a weak D match, TRBD1 (5 bases). The length of the CDR3 is 19 residues. Per the germline V gene, CDR1 is SGDLS and CDR2 is YYNGEE. Here the CDR3 reads CASSVEYPQGMSSENTIYF. CDR3 nucleotide sequence: TGTGCCAGCAGCGTAGAGTACCCCCAGGGCATGAGCTCTGAAAACACCATATATTTT.

This rearrangement joins TRBV6-6 to TRBJ2-7; 7 nucleotides align to TRBD1. The V and J ends lost 3 bases and 6 bases, in that order; junction bases with no gene match: 5. The CDR3 has 13 residues. CDR1 and CDR2 from the germline V gene are MNHNY and SVGAGI (reference sequence). CDR3 sequence: CASSYRQGGEQYF. Here the CDR3 DNA reads TGTGCCAGCAGTTATCGACAGGGCGGCGAGCAGTACTTC.

This chain joins TRBV28 and TRBJ2-1; 9 nucleotides match TRBD1. There are 16 residues in the CDR3. CDR1 MDHEN and CDR2 SYDVKM come from the germline V gene. Losses at the gene ends were 1 base for V and 2 bases for J; bases not matched to a gene: 3. The CDR3 sequence: CASSLLTGGPYNEQFF. DNA of the CDR3: TGTGCCAGCAGTTTATTAACAGGGGGCCCCTACAATGAGCAGTTCTTC. The full variable domain, its missing parts supplied by reference TRBV28 and TRBJ2-1, is DVKVTQSSRYLVKRTGEKVFLECVQDMDHENMFWYRQDPGLGLRLIYFSYDVKMKEKGDIPEGYSVSREKKERFSLILESASTNQTSMYLCASSLLTGGPYNEQFFGPGTRLTVL.

This chain links TRBV11-2 with TRBJ1-3, with D uncertain. The V and J ends lost 2 bases and 2 bases respectively, with 10 bases between them. Per germline, CDR1 SGHAT and CDR2 FQNNGV. This CDR3 has 15 amino acids. This CDR3 is CASSLSDKAGNTIYF. The CDR3 DNA sequence: TGTGCCAGCAGCTTATCAGACAAAGCTGGAAACACCATATATTTT.

The table lists this clone with a few counts. The CDR3, as DNA: TGTGCCAGCAGTTACTCCGGACAGGGGGCAAGCACTGAAGCTTTCTTT. Its translation is CASSYSGQGASTEAFF. J is TRBJ1-1 and V is TRBV6-5; 11 nucleotides match TRBD1. CDR3 length: 16 residues. With V trimmed by 0 bases and J by 4 bases, 4 bases remained unmatched. From germline, CDR1 is MNHEY and CDR2 SVGAGI.

The V and J genes are TRBV5-1 and TRBJ2-1, with 7 bases that match TRBD2. The V and J ends lost 0 bases and 5 bases, in that order; junction bases with no gene match: 5. The germline V gene has CDR1 SGHRS and CDR2 YFSETQ. This CDR3 has 15 amino acids. For the CDR3, the DNA is TGCGCCAGCAGCTTGGAGGGGAGGGACGACAATGAGCAGTTCTTC. It codes for CASSLEGRDDNEQFF.

This sequence joins TRBV7-2 and TRBJ2-1; D is possibly TRBD2 (6 bases). The V end lost 7 bases, the J end lost 0 bases, and 13 bases lay between the germline ends. Germline V lookup: CDR1 SGHTA, CDR2 FQGNSA. The CDR3 sequence is 15 residues long. DNA for the CDR3: TGTGCCAGCAACGAGGGGAGGAGCTCCTACAATGAGCAGTTCTTC. It is translated as CASNEGRSSYNEQFF.

This chain joins TRBV18 and TRBJ2-7; TRBD1 might be the D (5 bases). Between the trimmed V and J ends, which lost 6 bases and 2 bases, there was a span of 23 bases. CDR1 and CDR2 from the germline V gene are KGHSH and LQKENI. This CDR3 is 17 amino acids long. The CDR3 region is CASSPNLPQGTTYEQYF. CDR3 DNA: TGTGCCAGCTCCCCCAACCTGCCCCAGGGTACTACCTACGAGCAGTACTTC.

The chain links TRBV2 to TRBJ2-5, with 11 bases matching TRBD1. The trim removed 10 bases at V and 4 bases at J, leaving 14 bases unmatched. CDR3 length: 16 residues. Looked up from germline, CDR1 is SNHLY and CDR2 is FYNNEI. CDR3 amino acids: CATMRGQGVSGETQYF. The DNA of the CDR3 is TGTGCCACGATGAGGGGACAGGGGGTATCGGGAGAGACCCAGTACTTC.

This clone is a singleton in its sample. The chain is built from TRBV2 and TRBJ2-5, with TRBD1 identical over 8 bases. Germline V gene data show CDR1 as SNHLY and CDR2 as FYNNEI. V lost 7 bases to trimming and J lost 4 bases; unmatched junction nucleotides: 8. This CDR3 has 14 amino acids. CDR3: CASTRNTGGETQYF. The DNA of the CDR3 is TGTGCCAGCACCCGAAACACAGGGGGAGAGACCCAGTACTTC.

The V call is TRBV5-6, the J call TRBJ2-2; D call uncertain. Trimming left V 9 bases short and J 0 bases short, with 12 bases between. Germline-derived CDR1 and CDR2 are SGHDT and YYEEEE. The CDR3 has 14 residues. The DNA for the CDR3 is TGTGCCACCTCGGCGACACCGAACACCGGGGAGCTGTTTTTT. It encodes CATSATPNTGELFF.

CDR3: CATSPITGTGDPYEQYF. The CDR3 DNA reads as TGTGCCACCAGTCCCATCACCGGGACAGGGGACCCCTACGAGCAGTACTTC. V and J are TRBV15 and TRBJ2-7; 10 bases align to TRBD1. The V gene's germline CDR1 is LNHNV and CDR2 YYDKDF (reference sequence). V trimming: 6 bases; J trimming: 2 bases; junction bases outside the gene matches: 13. This CDR3 is 17 amino acids long.

In this sample, this clone turned up once. The chain combines TRBV30 with TRBJ1-1; D is possibly TRBD1 (5 bases). Trimming took off 0 bases at V and 4 bases at J, with 12 bases between the two ends. CDR3 size: 14 residues. Germline V lookup: CDR1 GTSNPN, CDR2 SVGIG (reference sequence). The CDR3 is CAWSVWSGSTEAFF. The CDR3 bases are TGTGCCTGGAGTGTATGGTCAGGGTCCACTGAAGCTTTCTTT.

This clone was seen more than once but under ten times. One junction end does not reproduce the germline sequence, and a read error may be involved. This chain joins TRBV19 and TRBJ1-5; 8 positions agree with TRBD1. From germline, CDR1 is LNHDA and CDR2 SQIVND (reference sequence). The CDR3 runs to 15 residues. CDR3 loop: CASSLDRGGNQPQHF. The DNA of the CDR3 is TGTGCCAGTAGTCTAGACAGGGGTGGAAATCAGCCCCAGCATTTT.

This sequence joins TRBV27 and TRBJ2-7, with a weak D call TRBD1 (6 bases). The CDR3 contains 15 residues. V was clipped by 5 bases and J by 2 bases, with 16 bases between them. Germline loops: CDR1 MNHEY, CDR2 SMNVEV (reference sequence). As DNA, the CDR3 is TGTGCCAGCAGTCCAACCCGGACAGTACCCTACGAGCAGTACGTC. Translation gives CASSPTRTVPYEQYV.

This clone showed up just once. V gene TRBV18 combines with J gene TRBJ1-4, with D perhaps matching TRBD1 (6 bases). Germline loops: CDR1 KGHSH, CDR2 LQKENI. V dropped 3 bases and J dropped 2 bases, with 13 bases sitting between them. The CDR3 has 16 residues. This CDR3 reads CASSPRGGRTNEKLFF. DNA for the CDR3: TGTGCCAGCTCACCGAGGGGGGGCCGGACTAATGAAAAACTGTTTTTT. Full variable domain (missing parts from reference TRBV18 and TRBJ1-4): NAGVMQNPRHLVRRRGQEARLRCSPMKGHSHVYWYRQLPEEGLKFMVYLQKENIIDESGMPKERFSAEFPKEGPSILRIQQVVRGDSAAYFCASSPRGGRTNEKLFFGSGTQLSVL.

The chain carries TRBV6-4 and TRBJ1-5, with 8 bases lining up with TRBD1. The V gene end was trimmed by 0 bases and the J gene end by 5 bases; junction bases not matched to a gene: 6. The V gene's germline CDR1 is MRHNA and CDR2 SNTAGT. CDR3 length equals 16 residues. CDR3 bases: TGTGCCAGCAGTGACTCTGGCCCAGGGGGCTATCAGCCCCAGCATTTT. Amino acids: CASSDSGPGGYQPQHF.

The chain carries TRBV11-3 and TRBJ2-7; 11 bases align to TRBD2. The CDR3 runs to 15 residues. V trimming: 1 base; J trimming: 6 bases; junction bases outside the gene matches: 5. The germline CDR1 and CDR2 sequences are SGHNT and YENEEA. CDR3 bases: TGTGCCAGCAGCTTAGGTGGTAGCGGGGGGGCCGAGCAGTACTTC. Translation: CASSLGGSGGAEQYF. Full variable domain (outside the CDR3, taken from reference TRBV11-3 and TRBJ2-7): EAGVVQSPRYKIIEKKQPVAFWCNPISGHNTLYWYLQNLGQGPELLIRYENEEAVDDSQLPKDRFSAERLKGVDSTLKIQPAELGDSAVYLCASSLGGSGGAEQYFGPGTRLTVT.

The table lists this clone with a count of one. The junction departs from germline at one end; a sequencing error may be responsible. This chain connects TRBV5-1 to TRBJ1-1, with D hard to call. Germline CDR1 is SGHRS and CDR2 is YFSETQ. The CDR3 is 13 residues long. For the CDR3, the DNA is TGCGCCAGCAGCATTAAACAGAACACTGAAGATTTCTTT. The encoded protein is CASSIKQNTEDFF.

This clone has just a few counts. The V gene is TRBV7-8, the J gene TRBJ1-1, with D possibly TRBD1 on 5 matching bases. From germline, CDR1 is SGHVS and CDR2 FQNEAQ. CDR3 length equals 13 residues. Trimming cost V 1 base and J 7 bases, with 10 bases left between them. CDR3 DNA: TGTGCCAGCAGCTTAGACAGGAGTCATGAAGCTTTCTTT. It specifies CASSLDRSHEAFF.

This clone was detected a few times. The rearrangement joins TRBV21-1 to TRBJ1-1. TRBV21-1 is noted as a pseudogene. This CDR3 contains 15 residues. This CDR3 reads CASFTTTLMNTEAFF. The CDR3 bases are TGTGCCAGCTTTACAACTACGCTAATGAACACTGAAGCTTTCTTT.

This clone is a singleton in its sample. The rearrangement joins TRBV5-6 to TRBJ1-4, with 8 positions matching TRBD1. CDR1 SGHDT and CDR2 YYEEEE come from the germline V gene. The CDR3 runs to 13 residues. After removal of 4 bases from V and 9 bases from J, the junction contained 5 bases not matched to a gene. In DNA form, the CDR3 reads TGTGCCAGCAGCAGCGGGACAGGCCAAAAACTGTTTTTT. Residues: CASSSGTGQKLFF.

The J gene is TRBJ2-1, the V gene TRBV27; 11 nucleotides match TRBD2. The germline CDR1 and CDR2 sequences are MNHEY and SMNVEV (reference sequence). The trim removed 7 bases at V and 14 bases at J, leaving 13 bases unmatched. The CDR3 contains 14 residues. This chain's CDR3 is CASTLAGGLGGEFF. The CDR3 DNA sequence: TGTGCCAGCACTCTAGCGGGGGGCCTGGGGGGGGAGTTCTTC.

This clone came up once. The chain carries TRBV5-1 and TRBJ1-1, with TRBD1 identical over 7 bases. Trimming cost V 3 bases and J 0 bases; bases outside gene matches: 8. Per germline, CDR1 SGHRS and CDR2 YFSETQ. The CDR3 spans 16 residues. As DNA, the CDR3 is TGCGCCAGCAGCTCACGGGACAGCAGTCTGAACACTGAAGCTTTCTTT. Protein product: CASSSRDSSLNTEAFF.

This chain uses TRBV5-1 with TRBJ1-1, with a weak D call TRBD1 (6 bases). CDR3 length: 13 amino acids. CDR1 and CDR2 from the germline V gene are SGHRS and YFSETQ. V lost 3 bases and J 8 bases, leaving 14 bases between the germline ends. The CDR3 nucleotides are TGCGCCAGCAGCTCCGCGGGGGCTGGGGAAGCTTTCTTT. This gives the protein CASSSAGAGEAFF.

The genes are TRBV7-6 and TRBJ1-2, with D maybe TRBD1 (6 bases). The V gene's germline CDR1 is SGHVS and CDR2 FNYEAQ. Trimming took off 5 bases at V and 7 bases at J, with 17 bases between the two ends. The CDR3 loop spans 14 amino acids. The DNA of the CDR3 is TGTGCCAGCAGCGGGGGCACGGGGGGAGGTGGCTACACCTTC. This codes for CASSGGTGGGGYTF.

This sequence joins TRBV29-1 and TRBJ2-5, with 9 bases that match TRBD2. V was pared by 0 bases and J by 4 bases, with 9 bases of the junction left unmatched. This CDR3 region has 16 residues. Per germline, CDR1 SQVTM and CDR2 ANQGSEA. The CDR3 sequence is CSVEDQMRGGGETQYF. DNA for the CDR3: TGCAGCGTTGAAGATCAGATGCGGGGGGGCGGAGAGACCCAGTACTTC.